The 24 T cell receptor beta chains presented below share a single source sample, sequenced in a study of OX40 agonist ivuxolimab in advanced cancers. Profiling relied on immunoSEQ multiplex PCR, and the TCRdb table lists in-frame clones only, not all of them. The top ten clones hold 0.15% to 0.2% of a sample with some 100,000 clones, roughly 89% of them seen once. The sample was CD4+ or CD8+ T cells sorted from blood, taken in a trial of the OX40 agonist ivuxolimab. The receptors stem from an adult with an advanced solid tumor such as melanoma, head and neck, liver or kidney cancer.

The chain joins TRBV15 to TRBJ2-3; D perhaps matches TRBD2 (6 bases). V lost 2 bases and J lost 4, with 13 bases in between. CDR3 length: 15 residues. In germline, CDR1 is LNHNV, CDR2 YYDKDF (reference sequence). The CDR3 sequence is CATSRSVGGADTQYF. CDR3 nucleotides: TGTGCCACCAGCAGAAGCGTGGGAGGCGCAGATACGCAGTATTTT.

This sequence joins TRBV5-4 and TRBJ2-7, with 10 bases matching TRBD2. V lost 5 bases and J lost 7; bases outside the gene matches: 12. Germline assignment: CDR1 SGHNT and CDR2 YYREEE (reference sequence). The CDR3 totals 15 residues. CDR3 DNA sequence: TGTGCCAGCAGTTCCGGACTAGCGGCCCGGGGAGAGCAGTACTTC. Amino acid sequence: CASSSGLAARGEQYF.

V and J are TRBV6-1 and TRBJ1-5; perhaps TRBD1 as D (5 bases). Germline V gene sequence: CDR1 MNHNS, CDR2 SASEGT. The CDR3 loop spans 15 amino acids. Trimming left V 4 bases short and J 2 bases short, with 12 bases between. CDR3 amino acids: CASSGGRGGNQPQHF. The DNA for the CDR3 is TGTGCCAGCAGTGGGGGAAGGGGCGGCAATCAGCCCCAGCATTTT.

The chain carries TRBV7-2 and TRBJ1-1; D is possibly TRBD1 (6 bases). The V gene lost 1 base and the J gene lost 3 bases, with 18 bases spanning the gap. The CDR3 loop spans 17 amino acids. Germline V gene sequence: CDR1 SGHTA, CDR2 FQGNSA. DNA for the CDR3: TGTGCCAGCAGCTTAGGTCTTAGGGGGGTTTGGGACACTGAAGCTTTCTTT. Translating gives CASSLGLRGVWDTEAFF.

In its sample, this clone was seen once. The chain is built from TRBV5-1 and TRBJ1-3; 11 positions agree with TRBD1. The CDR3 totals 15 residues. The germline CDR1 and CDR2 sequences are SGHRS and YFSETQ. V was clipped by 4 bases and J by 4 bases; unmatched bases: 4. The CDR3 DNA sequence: TGCGCCAGCAGCGTAGGGACAGGGGGAGGAAACACCATATATTTT. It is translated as CASSVGTGGGNTIYF.

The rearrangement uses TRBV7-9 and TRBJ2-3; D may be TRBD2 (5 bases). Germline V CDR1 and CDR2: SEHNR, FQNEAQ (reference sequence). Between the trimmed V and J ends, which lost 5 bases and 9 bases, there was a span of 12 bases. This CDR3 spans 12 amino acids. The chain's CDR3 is CASSPGVLTQYF. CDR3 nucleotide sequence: TGTGCCAGCAGCCCCGGGGTTTTAACGCAGTATTTT.

CDR3 sequence: CASEGSGRGEQYF. Written as DNA, the CDR3 is TGTGCCAGCGAAGGGAGTGGTCGGGGCGAGCAGTACTTC. The chain has TRBV6-1 and TRBJ2-7; D may be TRBD2 (5 bases). The germline gives CDR1 MNHNS, CDR2 SASEGT. Between the trimmed V and J ends, which lost 8 bases and 6 bases, there was a span of 17 bases. The CDR3 is made up of 13 amino acids.

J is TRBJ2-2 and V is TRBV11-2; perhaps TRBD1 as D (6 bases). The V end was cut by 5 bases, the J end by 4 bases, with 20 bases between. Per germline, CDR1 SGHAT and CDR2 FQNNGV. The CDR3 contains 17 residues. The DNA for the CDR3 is TGTGCCAGCAGCCGCCACCTTCTACAGGGAGCCACCGGGGAGCTGTTTTTT. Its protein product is CASSRHLLQGATGELFF.

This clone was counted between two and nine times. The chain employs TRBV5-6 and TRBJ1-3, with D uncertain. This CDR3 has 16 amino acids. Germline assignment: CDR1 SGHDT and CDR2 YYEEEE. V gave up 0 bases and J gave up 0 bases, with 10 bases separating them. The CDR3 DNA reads TGTGCCAGCAGCTTGGACTTGGGCGACTCTGGAAACACCATATATTTT. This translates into CASSLDLGDSGNTIYF.

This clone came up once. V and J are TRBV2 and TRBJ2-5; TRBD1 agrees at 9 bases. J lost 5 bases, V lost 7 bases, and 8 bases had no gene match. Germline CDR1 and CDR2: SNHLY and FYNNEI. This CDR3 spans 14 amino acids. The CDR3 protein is CASTLQGAGETQYF. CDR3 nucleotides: TGTGCCAGCACCTTACAGGGGGCGGGGGAGACCCAGTACTTC.

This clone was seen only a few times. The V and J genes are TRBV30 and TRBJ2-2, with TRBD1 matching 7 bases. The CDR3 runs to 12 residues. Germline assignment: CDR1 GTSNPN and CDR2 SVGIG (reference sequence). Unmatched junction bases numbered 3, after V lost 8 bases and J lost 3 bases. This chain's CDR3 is CARDSYTGELFF. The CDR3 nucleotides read TGTGCCCGGGACAGTTACACCGGGGAGCTGTTTTTT. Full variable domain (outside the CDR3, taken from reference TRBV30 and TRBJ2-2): SQTIHQWPATLVQPVGSPLSLECTVEGTSNPNLYWYRQAAGRGLQLLFYSVGIGQISSEVPQNLSASRPQDRQFILSSKKLLLSDSGFYLCARDSYTGELFFGEGSRLTVL.

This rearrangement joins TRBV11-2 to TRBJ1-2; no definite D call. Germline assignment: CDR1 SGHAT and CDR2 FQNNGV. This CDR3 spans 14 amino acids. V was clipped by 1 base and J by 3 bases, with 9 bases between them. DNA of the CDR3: TGTGCCAGCAGCTTAGTTCCCACCTACTATGGCTACACCTTC. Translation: CASSLVPTYYGYTF.

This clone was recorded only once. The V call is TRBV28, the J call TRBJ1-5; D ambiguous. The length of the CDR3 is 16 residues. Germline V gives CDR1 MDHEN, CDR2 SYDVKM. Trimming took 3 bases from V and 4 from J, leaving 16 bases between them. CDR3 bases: TGTGCCAGCAGTTTCCACTCCGGACTGGGGAATCAGCCCCAGCATTTT. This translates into CASSFHSGLGNQPQHF.

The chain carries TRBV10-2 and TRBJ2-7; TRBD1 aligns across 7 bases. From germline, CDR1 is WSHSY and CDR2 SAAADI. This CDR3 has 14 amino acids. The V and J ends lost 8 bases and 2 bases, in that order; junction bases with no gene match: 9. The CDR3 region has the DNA TGCGCCAGCCGAGACAGGGCTCCCCCCTACGAGCAGTACTTC. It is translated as CASRDRAPPYEQYF.

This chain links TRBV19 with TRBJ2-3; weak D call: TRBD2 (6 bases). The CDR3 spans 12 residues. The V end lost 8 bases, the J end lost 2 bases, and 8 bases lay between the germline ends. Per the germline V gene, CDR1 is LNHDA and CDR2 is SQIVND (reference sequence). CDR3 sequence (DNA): TGTGCCAGTGGACTATACACAGATACGCAGTATTTT. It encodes CASGLYTDTQYF.

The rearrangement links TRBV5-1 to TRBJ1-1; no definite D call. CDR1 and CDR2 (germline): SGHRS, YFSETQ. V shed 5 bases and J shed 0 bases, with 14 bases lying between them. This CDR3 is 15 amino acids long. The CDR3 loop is CASSETGNLNTEAFF. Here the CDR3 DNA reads TGCGCCAGCAGTGAGACTGGGAATCTGAACACTGAAGCTTTCTTT. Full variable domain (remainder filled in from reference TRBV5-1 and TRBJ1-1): KAGVTQTPRYLIKTRGQQVTLSCSPISGHRSVSWYQQTPGQGLQFLFEYFSETQRNKGNFPGRFSGRQFSNSRSEMNVSTLELGDSALYLCASSETGNLNTEAFFGQGTRLTVV.

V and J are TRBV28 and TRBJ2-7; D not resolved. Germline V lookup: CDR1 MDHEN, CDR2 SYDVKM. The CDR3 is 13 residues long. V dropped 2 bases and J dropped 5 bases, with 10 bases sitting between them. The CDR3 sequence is CASSLEVIDEQYF. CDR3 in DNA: TGTGCCAGCAGTTTAGAGGTAATCGACGAGCAGTACTTC.

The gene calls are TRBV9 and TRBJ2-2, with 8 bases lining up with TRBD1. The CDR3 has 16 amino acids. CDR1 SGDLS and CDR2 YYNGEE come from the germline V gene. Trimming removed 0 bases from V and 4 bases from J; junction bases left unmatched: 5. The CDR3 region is CASSVVDRVATGELFF. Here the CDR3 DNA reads TGTGCCAGCAGCGTAGTGGACAGGGTTGCCACCGGGGAGCTGTTTTTT.

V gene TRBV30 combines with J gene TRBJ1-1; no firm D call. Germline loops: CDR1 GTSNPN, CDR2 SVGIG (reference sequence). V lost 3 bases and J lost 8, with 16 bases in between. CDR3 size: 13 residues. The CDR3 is CAWSEPERVEAFF. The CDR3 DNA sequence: TGTGCCTGGAGCGAACCCGAAAGGGTCGAAGCTTTCTTT.

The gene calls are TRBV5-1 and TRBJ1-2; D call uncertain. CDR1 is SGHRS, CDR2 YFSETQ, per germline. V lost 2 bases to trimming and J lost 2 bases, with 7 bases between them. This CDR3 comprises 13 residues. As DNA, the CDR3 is TGCGCCAGCAGCTTAATTACAAACTATGGCTACACCTTC. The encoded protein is CASSLITNYGYTF.

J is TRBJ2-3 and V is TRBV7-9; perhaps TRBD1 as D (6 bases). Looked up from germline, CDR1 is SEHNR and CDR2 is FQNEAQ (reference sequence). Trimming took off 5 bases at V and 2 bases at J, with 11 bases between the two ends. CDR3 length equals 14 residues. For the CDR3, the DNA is TGTGCCAGCAGCCGGGACACGGACACAGATACGCAGTATTTT. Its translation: CASSRDTDTDTQYF.

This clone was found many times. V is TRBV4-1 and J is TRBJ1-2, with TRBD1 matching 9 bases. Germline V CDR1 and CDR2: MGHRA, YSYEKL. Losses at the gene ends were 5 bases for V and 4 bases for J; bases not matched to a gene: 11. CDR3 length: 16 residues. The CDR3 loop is CASSTPGTGTSYGYTF. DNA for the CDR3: TGCGCCAGCAGCACTCCGGGGACAGGGACTTCCTATGGCTACACCTTC.

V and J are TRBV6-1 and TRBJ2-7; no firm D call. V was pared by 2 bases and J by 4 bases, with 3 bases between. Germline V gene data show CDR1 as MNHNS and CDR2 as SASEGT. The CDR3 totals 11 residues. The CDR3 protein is CASSEKYEQYF. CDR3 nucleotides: TGTGCCAGCAGTGAAAAATACGAGCAGTACTTC.

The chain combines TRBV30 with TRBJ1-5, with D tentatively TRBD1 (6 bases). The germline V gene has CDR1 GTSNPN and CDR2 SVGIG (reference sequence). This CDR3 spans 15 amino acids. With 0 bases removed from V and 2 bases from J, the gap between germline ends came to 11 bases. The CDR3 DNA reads TGTGCCTGGAGTGTTGGTCCAGGGGGCAATCAGCCCCAGCATTTT. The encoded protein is CAWSVGPGGNQPQHF.